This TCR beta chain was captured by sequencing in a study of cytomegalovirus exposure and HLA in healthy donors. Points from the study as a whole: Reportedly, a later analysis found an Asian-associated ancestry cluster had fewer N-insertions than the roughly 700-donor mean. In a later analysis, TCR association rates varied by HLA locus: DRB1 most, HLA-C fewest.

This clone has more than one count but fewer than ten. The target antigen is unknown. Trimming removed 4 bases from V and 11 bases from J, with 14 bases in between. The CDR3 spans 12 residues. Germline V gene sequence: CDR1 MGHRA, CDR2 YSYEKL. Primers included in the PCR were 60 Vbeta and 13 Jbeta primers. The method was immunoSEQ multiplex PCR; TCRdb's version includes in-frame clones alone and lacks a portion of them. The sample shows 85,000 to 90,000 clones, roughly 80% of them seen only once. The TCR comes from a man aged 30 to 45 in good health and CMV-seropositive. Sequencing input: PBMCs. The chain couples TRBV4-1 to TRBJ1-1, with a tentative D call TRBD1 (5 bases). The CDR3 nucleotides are TGCGCCAGCAGCCCCGTCGGGGGGGTGGCTTTCTTT. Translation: CASSPVGGVAFF.